The sequence of this T cell receptor (beta chain) was determined in a study of shared clonotypes between healthy human individuals. Across the whole study: Two women and a few men aged 18 to 49 served as donors.

Splitting of CD4+ cells produced CD45RA+ naive and CD45RA-negative memory subsets. Trimming took 7 bases from V and 8 from J, leaving 17 bases between them. Germline CDR1 is MNHEY and CDR2 is SVGAGI. CDR3 length: 13 residues. Running of the assay took place at deep level. The authors split each subset's genomic DNA evenly across several immunoSEQ plates. Measured with immunoSEQ multiplex PCR; TCRdb has only the in-frame clones, and not every one. The sample has around 700,000 clones, approximately 79% seen once; the top ten hold less than 2%. Sequenced: memory CD4+ T cells sorted from blood. Subset specified: CD45RA-negative fraction. V and J are TRBV6-5 and TRBJ1-1, with D tentatively TRBD1 (5 bases). The receptor's source is a woman in her 30s in good health. Here the CDR3 reads CASKGTGRAEAFF. The CDR3 DNA sequence: TGTGCCAGCAAGGGTACAGGCCGCGCCGAAGCTTTCTTT.